This TCR beta chain was sequenced in a study of blood T cell repertoires in COVID-19. On the study more broadly: Researchers got acute and convalescent COVID-19 samples from the United States, Italy and Spain.

The protocol was immunoSEQ multiplex PCR, while the TCRdb copy is restricted to in-frame clones and leaves out a portion. The sample holds 210,000 or so clones, about four fifths seen once. Adults between roughly 18 and 95 years of age took part from 20 to 25 US areas. Participants in the exposed group had met a COVID-19 case in the 2 weeks before joining the study. V dropped 0 bases and J dropped 8 bases, with 26 bases sitting between them. Germline CDR1 and CDR2: SGDLS and YYNGEE. The CDR3 contains 18 residues. The gene calls are TRBV9 and TRBJ1-2, with D possibly being TRBD1 (6 bases). Sequenced: PBMCs or T cells enriched from blood (not recorded which). The clonotype comes from a woman between 50 and 59 years old who had been exposed to COVID-19. The CDR3 spells CASSVERGTSLRSVGYTF. The CDR3 nucleotides are TGTGCCAGCAGCGTAGAAAGGGGGACCTCCCTTCGGTCTGTCGGCTACACCTTC.